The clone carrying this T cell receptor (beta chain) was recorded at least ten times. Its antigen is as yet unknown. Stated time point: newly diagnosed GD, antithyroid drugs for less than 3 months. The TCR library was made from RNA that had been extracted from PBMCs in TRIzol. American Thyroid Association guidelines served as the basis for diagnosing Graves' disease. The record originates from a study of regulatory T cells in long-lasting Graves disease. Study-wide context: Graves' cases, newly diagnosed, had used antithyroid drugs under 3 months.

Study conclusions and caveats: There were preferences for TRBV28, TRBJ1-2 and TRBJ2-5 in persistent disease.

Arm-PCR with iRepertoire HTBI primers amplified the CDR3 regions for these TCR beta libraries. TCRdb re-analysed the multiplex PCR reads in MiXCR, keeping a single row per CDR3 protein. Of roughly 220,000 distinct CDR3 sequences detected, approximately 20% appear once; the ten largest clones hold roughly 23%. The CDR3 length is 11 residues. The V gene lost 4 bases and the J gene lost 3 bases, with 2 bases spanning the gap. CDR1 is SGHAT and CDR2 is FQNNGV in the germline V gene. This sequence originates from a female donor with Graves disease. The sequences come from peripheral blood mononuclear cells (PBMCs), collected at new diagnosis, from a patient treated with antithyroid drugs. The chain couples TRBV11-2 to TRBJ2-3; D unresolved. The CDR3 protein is CASSSTDTQYF. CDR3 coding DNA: TGTGCCAGCAGCTCAACAGATACGCAGTATTTT.